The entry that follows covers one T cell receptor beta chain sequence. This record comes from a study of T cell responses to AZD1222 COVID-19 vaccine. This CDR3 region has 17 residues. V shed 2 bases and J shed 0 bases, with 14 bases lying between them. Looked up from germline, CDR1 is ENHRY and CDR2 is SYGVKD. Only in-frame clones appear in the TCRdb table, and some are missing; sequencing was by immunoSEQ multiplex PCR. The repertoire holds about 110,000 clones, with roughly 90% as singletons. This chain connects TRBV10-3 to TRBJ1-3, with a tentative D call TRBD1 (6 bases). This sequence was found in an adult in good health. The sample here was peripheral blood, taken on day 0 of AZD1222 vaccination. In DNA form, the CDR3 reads TGTGCCATCAGTGAGCTAACTACAGGGCTCTCTGGAAACACCATATATTTT. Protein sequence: CAISELTTGLSGNTIYF.